The 19 T cell receptor beta chains below come from one sample, sequenced in a study of regulatory T cells in long-lasting Graves disease. Time point denoted: newly diagnosed GD, antithyroid drugs for less than 3 months. PBMC RNA served as the TCR library source. The TCR beta library used iRepertoire HTBI primers with Arm-PCR amplification of CDR3. One entry per CDR3 protein results from TCRdb running MiXCR on the multiplex PCR reads. The data contain 600,000 to 650,000 distinct CDR3 sequences, about 16% of them singletons. The same specimen was also included in a second study, on T cells in Graves' hyperthyroidism and ophthalmopathy.

Sequences were derived from peripheral blood mononuclear cells (PBMCs), sampled at new diagnosis, from a patient treated with antithyroid drugs. These receptors were collected from a woman under 40 with Graves disease.

Points on this clonotype: Since a much larger clone is just one base distant, this may be a read error. The chain employs TRBV2 and TRBJ2-1; D is uncertain. Trimming stripped 3 bases from V and 12 bases from J, with 18 bases between. Germline values: CDR1 SNHLY, CDR2 FYNNEI. The CDR3 is made up of 14 amino acids. As DNA, the CDR3 is TGTGCCAGCAGTGATGGGTTAGCTGGGGATGGGCAGTTCTTC. Translating it yields CASSDGLAGDGQFF.

This chain uses TRBV20-1 with TRBJ2-7; 8 bases are shared with TRBD2. The CDR3 is 14 amino acids. Germline V CDR1 and CDR2: DFQATT, SNEGSKA (reference sequence). The V segment lost 3 bases and the J segment 6 bases; nucleotides outside the gene matches: 10. The CDR3 DNA follows: TGCAGTGCTAGGATCCCGGCGGGAGGCAGCGAGCAGTACTTC. It yields the protein CSARIPAGGSEQYF.

This clonotype occurred many times. This chain connects TRBV7-2 to TRBJ2-7, with D possibly TRBD2 on 6 matching bases. This CDR3 has 14 residues. V gave up 5 bases and J gave up 3 bases, with 14 bases separating them. In germline, CDR1 is SGHTA, CDR2 FQGNSA. CDR3: CASSISGTGYEQYF. CDR3 bases: TGTGCCAGCAGCATTTCCGGGACTGGCTACGAGCAGTACTTC.

In the case of this clonotype: A single base separates this from a much larger clone, so it may be a read error. The chain recombines TRBV27 with TRBJ1-1; no reliable D call. Per the germline V gene, CDR1 is MNHEY and CDR2 is SMNVEV (reference sequence). This CDR3 contains 14 residues. Written as DNA, the CDR3 is TGCGCCAGCAGGAAGACACTATTGAACACTGGAGCTTTCTTT. As protein: CASRKTLLNTGAFF.

This clonotype was counted a few times. V usage is TRBV28 and J usage is TRBJ2-7; D may correspond to TRBD1 or TRBD2 (5 bases each). Trimming took 10 bases from V and 2 from J, leaving 12 bases between them. The CDR3 spans 12 residues. Germline-derived CDR1 and CDR2 are MDHEN and SYDVKM. The CDR3 DNA reads as TGTGCCACAGCCGGGGCCCCCTACGAGCAGTACTTC. It codes for CATAGAPYEQYF.

This CDR3 is CASSPSADTIYF. CDR3 sequence (DNA): TGTGCCAGCTCACCTTCGGCCGACACCATATATTTT. This sequence joins TRBV18 and TRBJ1-3; D is undetermined. CDR3 length equals 12 residues. Trimming removed 3 bases from V and 8 bases from J, with 8 bases in between. Germline CDR1 reads KGHSH; CDR2 reads LQKENI.

In this sample, this clonotype turned up a few times. This sequence joins TRBV9 and TRBJ1-1; 10 nucleotides match TRBD1. Trimming cost V 4 bases and J 4 bases; bases outside gene matches: 10. Looked up from germline, CDR1 is SGDLS and CDR2 is YYNGEE. This CDR3 comprises 16 residues. This CDR3 is CASSPRDRGLGTEAFF. Written as DNA, the CDR3 is TGTGCCAGCAGCCCCCGGGACAGGGGATTGGGCACTGAAGCTTTCTTT.

V and J are TRBV7-9 and TRBJ2-7; weak D call: TRBD1 (5 bases). V was cut by 1 base and J by 0 bases, with 10 bases left in between. From germline, CDR1 is SEHNR and CDR2 FQNEAQ (reference sequence). The CDR3 contains 15 residues. The CDR3 sequence is CASSLEGVSSYEQYF. The DNA of the CDR3 is TGTGCCAGCAGCTTAGAAGGGGTAAGCTCCTACGAGCAGTACTTC.

The chain recombines TRBV15 with TRBJ1-4; TRBD1 is a possible D gene (5 bases). This CDR3 has 18 amino acids. Germline CDR1 reads LNHNV; CDR2 reads YYDKDF (reference sequence). V was trimmed by 2 bases and J by 0 bases, leaving 16 bases between them. CDR3 sequence (DNA): TGTGCCACCAGCAGAATCCAATTGCAGACAGCAACTAATGAAAAACTGTTTTTT. It codes for CATSRIQLQTATNEKLFF. Full variable domain (rest looked up from reference TRBV15 and TRBJ1-4): DAMVIQNPRYQVTQFGKPVTLSCSQTLNHNVMYWYQQKSSQAPKLLFHYYDKDFNNEADTPDNFQSRRPNTSFCFLDIRSPGLGDTAMYLCATSRIQLQTATNEKLFFGSGTQLSVL.

This clonotype has a count of ten or more. The rearrangement links TRBV5-1 to TRBJ2-7, with a tentative D call TRBD1 (5 bases). CDR1 is SGHRS and CDR2 is YFSETQ in the germline V gene. The CDR3 has 13 amino acids. V lost 2 bases and J 4 bases, leaving 10 bases between the germline ends. DNA for the CDR3: TGCGCCAGCAGCTTCCCAGGGTCGTACGAGCAGTACTTC. Translated: CASSFPGSYEQYF.

Worth noting for this clonotype: At one of its ends the junction is not consistent with the germline gene, which may arise from a read error. This chain uses TRBV7-2 with TRBJ2-1; no definite D call. This CDR3 has 11 amino acids. From germline, CDR1 is SGHTA and CDR2 FQGNSA. CDR3 coding DNA: TGTGCCAGCAGCCCTCTCAATGAGCGGTTCTTC. It translates to CASSPLNERFF.

This clonotype was observed a handful of times. This chain uses TRBV20-1 with TRBJ1-2; D is ambiguous. The germline V and J ends were trimmed by 1 base and 3 bases, with 12 bases remaining between them. CDR1 is DFQATT and CDR2 is SNEGSKA in the germline V gene (reference sequence). CDR3 length: 14 amino acids. The CDR3 region has the DNA TGCAGTGCTAGAGCGTCTTACATGGACTATGGCTACACCTTC. Translating it yields CSARASYMDYGYTF.

In the case of this clonotype: At one end, the junction sequence differs from germline, possibly due to a read error. The chain carries TRBV6-1 and TRBJ2-7; D uncertain. Germline assignment: CDR1 MNHNS and CDR2 SASEGT. The CDR3 totals 14 residues. The CDR3 loop reads CASTLDGPSYEQYF. The CDR3, as DNA: TGTGCCAGCACCCTAGACGGGCCAAGCTACGAACAGTACTTC.

This clonotype was observed at least ten times. The J gene is TRBJ2-1, the V gene TRBV7-2; 10 bases match TRBD2. The CDR3 contains 14 residues. Germline CDR1 is SGHTA and CDR2 is FQGNSA. The J segment lost 3 bases and the V segment lost 6 bases, leaving 2 bases of the junction unmatched. CDR3 sequence reads: CASSLAGVYNEQFF. The CDR3 bases are TGTGCCAGCAGTCTAGCGGGAGTCTACAATGAGCAGTTCTTC.

The CDR3 nucleotides are TGTGCCAGCAGCCTAGAGGGGACAGGGGGCGTTGAAAAACTGTTTTTT. Its translation: CASSLEGTGGVEKLFF. V and J are TRBV9 and TRBJ1-4; 12 bases align to TRBD1. The CDR3 runs to 16 residues. CDR1 is SGDLS, CDR2 YYNGEE, per germline. V shed 4 bases and J 7 bases; nucleotides not matched to a gene: 8.

The chain has TRBV5-1 and TRBJ1-1; TRBD1 matches at 7 bases. The CDR3 runs to 15 residues. Trimming removed 4 bases from V and 0 bases from J; junction bases left unmatched: 6. Germline assignment: CDR1 SGHRS and CDR2 YFSETQ. This chain's CDR3 is CASSMYRGLNTEAFF. The CDR3 region has the DNA TGCGCCAGCAGCATGTACAGGGGCCTGAACACTGAAGCTTTCTTT.

Comment on this clonotype: A much more abundant neighbour one base away suggests this may be a read error. The CDR3 sequence: CATVDSPYGQYF. As DNA, the CDR3 is TGTGCCACAGTGGACAGTCCCTACGGGCAGTACTTC. This rearrangement joins TRBV2 to TRBJ2-7; D perhaps matches TRBD1 (6 bases). Looked up from germline, CDR1 is SNHLY and CDR2 is FYNNEI. The CDR3 consists of 12 residues.

This clonotype appeared a few times. V gene TRBV19 combines with J gene TRBJ2-3; TRBD1 matches 9 bases. With 10 bases clipped from V and 5 bases from J, the junction kept 25 bases outside the gene matches. Germline lookup yields CDR1 LNHDA and CDR2 SQIVND (reference sequence). This CDR3 comprises 19 residues. CDR3 nucleotides: TGTGCCACTCAAAGGACGACGGTCGGGGGACAGGGTCGGTTAGATACGCAGTATTTT. This translates into CATQRTTVGGQGRLDTQYF.

This clonotype was found a few times. The V and J genes are TRBV3-1 and TRBJ2-5, with 8 bases aligning to TRBD2. J was trimmed by 2 bases and V by 2 bases; bases with no gene match: 7. Germline V lookup: CDR1 LGHDT, CDR2 YNNKEL (reference sequence). This CDR3 is 16 amino acids long. The CDR3 region is CASSQRTLAVQETQYF. CDR3 DNA: TGTGCCAGCAGCCAACGGACACTAGCGGTTCAAGAGACCCAGTACTTC.